Given below is one T cell receptor beta chain in context. This sample stems from a study of PD-1 blockade in classical Hodgkin lymphoma. TCRdb's table, derived via immunoSEQ multiplex PCR, lists solely in-frame clones and lacks some. The sample contains 15,000 to 20,000 clones, approximately 80% of which appear only once. Germline loops: CDR1 LNHNV, CDR2 YYDKDF (reference sequence). Trimming removed 0 bases from V and 2 bases from J, with 8 bases in between. This CDR3 has 15 residues. Time point specified: cycle 4 day 1 (C4D1), after more than five weeks of nivolumab. Patients all relapsed after autologous stem cell transplantation, and there was variation in brentuximab vedotin exposure.

The chain employs TRBV15 and TRBJ1-3; no clear D. This TCR was recovered from a human donor with classical Hodgkin lymphoma. The sequences come from peripheral blood mononuclear cells (PBMCs), collected before the fourth cycle of nivolumab. CDR3 residues: CATSRDQPPGNTIYF. DNA for the CDR3: TGTGCCACCAGCAGAGACCAACCGCCTGGAAACACCATATATTTT.